This is a list of T cell receptor beta chains from one sample in a study of cytomegalovirus exposure and HLA in healthy donors. TCRdb's copy holds only in-frame clones and misses some; the assay was immunoSEQ multiplex PCR. The sample contains 180,000 or so clones, 80% to 90% of which appear only once. Sequencing was performed on PBMCs. These receptors all stem from a young woman in good health and CMV-seronegative. CDR3s include the opening cysteine and the closing phenylalanine or tryptophan. Each record gives: J gene, clone size, D gene, V gene, CDR3 DNA, CDR3 protein. The D gene is left open where the match is weak. The size of a clone is reported for some rows only, either as once, few or many, or as a class for expanded clones.

>TRBJ2-1|-|TRBD2|TRBV7-3
TGTGCCAGCAGCTTAATGGGGTGGGAGGGATACAATGAGCAGTTCTTC
CASSLMGWEGYNEQFF
>TRBJ1-1|-|-|TRBV18
TGTGCCAGCTCGGGGGACATGAACACTGAAGCTTTCTTT
CASSGDMNTEAFF
>TRBJ2-2|few|-|TRBV28
TGTGCCAGCACCCTACTCGACACCGGGGAGCTGTTTTTT
CASTLLDTGELFF
>TRBJ2-1|-|-|TRBV5-1
TGCGCCAGCAGCGGTGTGAGCGGGCCGGCCTACAATGAGCAGTTCTTC
CASSGVSGPAYNEQFF
>TRBJ2-3|-|TRBD2|TRBV10-2
TGCGCCAGCAGTCTTTACCCCTTCGGACTAGGGCAAATCGCAGATACGCAGTATTTT
CASSLYPFGLGQIADTQYF
>TRBJ2-7|-|-|TRBV11-2
TGTGCCAGCAGCTTAGCAGGGGCCCACGAGCAGTACTTC
CASSLAGAHEQYF
>TRBJ2-7|-|TRBD2|TRBV6-5
TGTGCCAGCAGTTACCCCAGCGGGAGAGGGTACGAGCAGTACTTC
CASSYPSGRGYEQYF
>TRBJ2-7|-|-|TRBV7-9
TGTGCCAGCAGCCCTTCTTACGAGCAGTACTTC
CASSPSYEQYF
>TRBJ1-1|once|-|TRBV19
TGTGCCAGTAGTATGAGGCACCTTGAAGCTTTCTTT
CASSMRHLEAFF
>TRBJ2-7|-|-|TRBV4-1
TGCGCCAGCAGCCGCTTACCGACAGCTTCCTACGAGCAGTACTTC
CASSRLPTASYEQYF
>TRBJ2-3|-|-|TRBV21-1
TGTGCCAGCAGCCCCAAAGTGGGGGGTAGGCCAGATACGCAGTATTTT
CASSPKVGGRPDTQYF
>TRBJ1-5|once|-|TRBV27
TGTGCCAGCAGGCCAGGGGTAGGCAATCAGCCCCAGCATTTT
CASRPGVGNQPQHF
>TRBJ2-1|-|-|TRBV11-3
TGTGCCAGCAGCTTAGGGGGGGAATACAATGAGCAGTTCTTC
CASSLGGEYNEQFF
>TRBJ1-2|-|-|TRBV7-9
TGTGCCAGCAGCCGGACAGCGAATGGCTACACCTTC
CASSRTANGYTF
>TRBJ2-1|-|TRBD2|TRBV2
TGTGCCAGCAGTCCTACCGGGACTAGCGGGAGTAATGAGCAGTTCTTC
CASSPTGTSGSNEQFF